What follows are 2 T cell receptor beta chains derived from one specimen sequenced in a study of blood T cell repertoires in COVID-19. Using immunoSEQ multiplex PCR, the repertoire was profiled, and TCRdb retains in-frame clones only, with some absent. The sample carries about 150,000 clones, approximately 86% recorded once. Material: peripheral blood. These receptors were obtained from a man in his sixties with COVID-19, enrolled during active disease.

The chain carries TRBV10-1 and TRBJ1-1, with D unresolved. Deletions cut 5 bases from V and 11 bases from J, with 12 bases between. The germline V gene has CDR1 WNHNN and CDR2 SYGVQD (reference sequence). The CDR3 is made up of 11 amino acids. CDR3 nucleotides: TGCGCCAGCAGTTCGAGATGGCGGGCTTTCTTT. It encodes CASSSRWRAFF.

The gene calls are TRBV7-2 and TRBJ2-7; 9 positions agree with TRBD2. The CDR3 loop spans 15 amino acids. The V gene end was trimmed by 5 bases and the J gene end by 0 bases; junction bases not matched to a gene: 5. Germline V CDR1 and CDR2: SGHTA, FQGNSA. The CDR3 region is CASSPLAGNSYEQYF. The CDR3 coding sequence is TGTGCCAGCAGCCCTCTAGCGGGGAACTCCTACGAGCAGTACTTC.